Included here is one T cell receptor beta chain sequence, with context. The entry originates in a study of blood T cell repertoires in COVID-19. Across the whole study: COVID-19 samples from acute and convalescent phases originated in the United States, Italy and Spain. Nucleic acid was either cDNA or gDNA, and it came from T cells, B-cell-depleted T cells, or PBMCs.

Original processing methods: Reference gene primers were amplified, and this amplification served to estimate nucleated cell counts. Method: immunoSEQ multiplex PCR; TCRdb's copy keeps in-frame clones and lacks some. Clone size and the V and J calls come from that table; the DNA yielded D and trimming. The sample records 450,000 to 500,000 clones, 80% to 90% being singletons. There are 16 residues in the CDR3. CDR1 and CDR2 (germline): LNHNV, YYDKDF (reference sequence). Trimming cost V 2 bases and J 6 bases; bases outside gene matches: 5. This chain connects TRBV15 to TRBJ2-1, with 12 bases matching TRBD2. The receptor was derived from a human donor in a cohort sampled during active COVID-19. The material sequenced was peripheral blood. In nucleotides, the CDR3 is TGTGCCACCAGCAGAACTAGCGGGAGGCTAAGCAATGAGCAGTTCTTC. Translation gives CATSRTSGRLSNEQFF.